This TCR beta chain was sequenced during a study of cytomegalovirus exposure and HLA in healthy donors. Study-wide results and caveats: A list of 164 TCR beta chains associated with cytomegalovirus was given.

To note about this clone: Its cognate antigen is unknown.

Clones were read by immunoSEQ multiplex PCR, and TCRdb kept only the in-frame ones, dropping some. The table has some 170,000 clones, about 83% seen once. This TCR was recovered from a woman between 25 and 40 years old in good health and CMV-seronegative. The sample comprised PBMCs.

Here the CDR3 reads CASSTGNTEAFF. In nucleotides, the CDR3 is TGTGCCAGCAGTACAGGGAACACTGAAGCTTTCTTT. This rearrangement joins TRBV2 to TRBJ1-1, with D possibly being TRBD1 (5 bases). This CDR3 spans 12 amino acids. Germline loops: CDR1 SNHLY, CDR2 FYNNEI. Trimming removed 5 bases from V and 1 base from J, with 5 bases in between.